This T cell receptor beta chain was sequenced during a study of cytomegalovirus exposure and HLA in healthy donors (dated by TCRdb to 2015 to 2018). In the study overall: In an earlier analysis of approximately 500 of the donors, approximately 300 Gb of sequence data and 90 million to 120 million unique TCR beta sequences from 150 million to 200 million T cells were reported. Roughly 300 gigabases of sequencing data and around 80 million unique TCR sequences made up an early release that covered 640 HLA-typed donors. Of the approximately 400 genotyped donors, over 65% fell in the genetic ancestry cluster associated with self-reported Caucasian donors. The study aimed to test whether cataloging public T cell receptors could reveal signatures of past pathogen exposure. The study profiled the T cell repertoires of 550 to 700 subjects by immunosequencing and related them to cytomegalovirus serostatus. Besides the first cohort of approximately 710 subjects, a separate validation cohort made up of some 110 different subjects was used. To predict cytomegalovirus infection status, the study brought together high-throughput TCR immunosequencing, statistical association of individual TCRs with disease status, and machine learning. In a later analysis, previously published TCR beta repertoires from 670 or so donors were re-analyzed and high-resolution HLA genotyping was added so that TCR occurrence patterns could be studied. Rather than drawing on any new phenotypic data, the later analysis identified candidate immune exposures from TCR beta sequences and the way those sequences occurred across donors. An earlier analysis of 587 of the donors applied high-throughput TCR beta sequencing to assess whether each TCR beta V gene segment acted as functional or pseudogenic. Donor age, sex, ethnicity and CMV serostatus were compiled together with the repertoire data. In a later genetic analysis, genome-wide SNP genotypes for about three fifths of the 666 donors were used, and that subset was treated as a discovery cohort. All discovery cohort repertoires had been generated using a single sequencing platform. Both class I and class II loci were covered by HLA typing, at four-digit resolution. Typing coverage differed by locus: A, B, C, DRB1 and DQB1 were typed in about 620-640 donors, DQA1 in roughly 510, DPA1 in around 580, and DPB1 in roughly 470. Because of strong linkage in the cohort, five DR-DQ haplotypes were treated as single units for association and clustering. On average, around 240,000 unique TCR beta nucleotide sequences were sequenced per donor among some 430 genotyped donors of the cohort, with 15% to 20% of those sequences being non-productive.

From the cysteine up to the phenylalanine, the CDR3 has a length of 13 residues. The kept DNA is CDR3 alone, 39 bases in frame from the first base. V and J lose 4 bases and 0 bases, and a span of 5 bases separates them. The germline V gene encodes CDR1 SGHNT and CDR2 YYREEE (reference sequence). Library creation used the immunoSEQ multiplex PCR assay. For the multiplex PCR, a mixture combining 60 forward primers for TCR Vbeta segments and 13 reverse primers for TCR Jbeta segments was used. Amplification of the CDR3 region of rearranged TCR beta genes was performed with a multiplex PCR assay on genomic DNA. The amplified TCR beta libraries were sequenced on the Illumina HiSeq System as 87-base-pair reads. In the source study's methods: A later analysis counted tens of millions of unique TCR beta chains across the 666 repertoires, and 9.5 million to 11 million of these chains were shared by at least two donors. To remove PCR and sequencing errors, raw reads were error-corrected and collapsed into unique sequences using a nearest-neighbor algorithm that merged closely related sequences. Alignment of CDR3 sequences to IMGT reference sequences was used to assign V, D and J gene segments. For a sequence to be retained, at least a six-nucleotide match to both a V gene segment and a J gene segment was required. A rearrangement counted as productive if the CDR3 had no stop codons and remained in frame with V and J, and every other rearrangement counted as non-productive. CDR3 was defined by IMGT convention, running from the second conserved V-encoded cysteine to the conserved J-encoded phenylalanine. In an earlier analysis of around 600 of the donors, sequences lacking an unambiguous match to a single V gene segment were excluded. An earlier analysis of about 600 of the donors called V segments functional above 56.7% productive rearrangements and segregating when the between-donor standard deviation exceeded 5%. A statistical classification framework was built to diagnose cytomegalovirus status from the catalog of TCR beta chain sequences. V and J gene assignment, in a later analysis, came from comparing TCR nucleotide sequences with IMGT/GENE-DB human TR gene sequences. In a later analysis, CDR3 sequences and most-parsimonious VDJ recombination scenarios were assigned using the TCRdist pipeline. In a later analysis, each TCR beta chain was defined by its CDR3 amino acid sequence together with its V-gene family, and reads lacking a unique V-gene family were excluded. To address suspected cross-contamination and a sequencing artifact, a later analysis removed approximately 600 highly shared, low-generation-probability nucleotide sequences. A later analysis calculated a clonal expansion index for each public chain from normalized within-repertoire ranks of inferred template counts. A later analysis computed generation probabilities with a VDJ recombination model fitted to out-of-frame rearrangements, and checked the results against IGoR. Hypergeometric tests were used in a later analysis to score TCR-TCR, TCR-HLA and TCR-CMV co-occurrence, with a repertoire-size bias correction applied to the TCR pairs. In a later analysis, false discovery rates were estimated by permuting HLA or CMV assignments 20 times. A later analysis grouped co-occurring TCRs with DBSCAN, adding TCRdist sequence similarity when clustering within HLA-allele-positive subsets. Repertoires with fewer than 30,000 or more than 120,000 public chains, plus five repertoires with anomalous nucleotide sharing, were excluded from co-occurrence clustering. The table was pulled from immuneACCESS by TCRdb, which kept in-frame rearrangements only. Such tables lose some clones; where checked, under half of the loss comes from unresolved V genes, and the rest has no known cause. V, J and clone size derive from that table, while D and trimming were established from the DNA sequence. This sample is represented by roughly 180,000 clones; 77% of them were singletons. Roughly 1.4% of the sample lies in the top ten.

About this clone itself: Its specific antigen is unknown. No qualities accompany the bases; no much larger clone lies one base away.

Results the study describes overall, beyond this receptor: Because HLA typing was unavailable for some donors at each locus, only the typed subset was used in association tests. In vitro tests confirmed that a few of the cytomegalovirus-associated TCR beta chains recognize cytomegalovirus antigens. The presence/absence analyses assumed that sequencing depth was roughly uniform across donors, and that assumption may not be true. A cluster of highly shared sequence variants was judged likely to be a technical artifact of the sequencing pipeline. The authors suggested that the approach could potentially be generalized to other disease states and immunological phenotypes. Most TCR sequences were observed very rarely across donors, whereas some public TCRs were present in many individuals. The 87-base-pair reads could not distinguish some IMGT-functional V segments, including TRBV6-2 and TRBV6-3, so those segments were excluded. An earlier analysis of several hundred of the donors showed that most TCR beta V segments appeared in productive rearrangements either about 90% or about 30% of the time, which broadly matched IMGT annotations. According to a later analysis, parvovirus B19, influenza, CMV and Epstein-Barr virus appeared linked to several top co-occurrence clusters. A total of 164 TCR beta chains were listed by the study as associated with cytomegalovirus. Correlated functional status among segregating V segments might be attributable to linkage disequilibrium, but an unknown experimental factor could not be ruled out. In a later analysis, the rate of TCR association differed among HLA loci, with DRB1 alleles having the most associated TCRs and HLA-C alleles having the fewest. This cohort had only TCR beta chains sequenced, and the lack of alpha or paired-chain data limited which features could be detected. When HLA alleles, especially DR and DQ, strongly co-occurred, TCR associations were difficult to assign to individual alleles. Compared with the roughly 700-donor mean, donors in an Asian-associated ancestry cluster had fewer N-insertions in productive TCRs, according to a later genetic analysis. A further reported finding was that TCR beta sequences accurately predicted the HLA-A and HLA-B alleles for most subjects in the first cohort. At a false discovery rate of 0.05, a later analysis linked 15,000 to 20,000 TCR beta sequences to specific HLA alleles. In a later analysis, HLA-associated TCR beta chains showed more clonal expansion and lower generation probabilities than non-associated chains that were equally common. A later analysis found that most CMV-associated TCR beta chains appeared HLA-restricted, with HLA associations seemingly driven largely by CMV exposure. In a later genetic analysis, a missense DCLRE1C variant was associated with V-gene and J-gene trimming of TCR beta chains, and the association was replicated in an independent cohort. Immune exposure information for the cohort was limited to CMV serostatus. The classifier was reported to diagnose cytomegalovirus status with high specificity and sensitivity in both the original and validation cohorts. Because counts were too low, around 17 rarely observed V segments, including chromosome 9 orphons, were left out of the earlier analysis of a few hundred of the donors.

The cohort comprised more than 550 healthy bone marrow donors. Cohort members were all nominally healthy when sampled, although unrecorded immune exposures were likely present. The donor tested CMV seropositive, placing the donor among the 289 seropositive members of the cohort. A peripheral blood sample was provided by each donor, and peripheral blood mononuclear cells were used for TCR beta sequencing. The Qiagen DNeasy Blood Extraction Kit was used to extract genomic DNA from the blood cell samples. This clonotype was sampled from a woman aged 30 to 39 in good health and CMV-seropositive. This chain is built from TRBV5-4 and TRBJ1-5; the D gene cannot be resolved reliably. Sequencing was performed on PBMCs. CDR3 sequence: CASSRDSNQPQHF. The DNA reads TGTGCCAGCAGCCGGGATAGCAATCAGCCCCAGCATTTT. The variable domain in full, with residues beyond the CDR3 obtained from the reference TRBV5-4 and TRBJ1-5 genes, is ETGVTQSPTHLIKTRGQQVTLRCSSQSGHNTVSWYQQALGQGPQFIFQYYREEENGRGNFPPRFSGLQFPNYSSELNVNALELDDSALYLCASSRDSNQPQHFGDGTRLSIL.